The TCR beta chain under discussion was sequenced for a study of Graves' ophthalmopathy and Graves' hyperthyroidism. Study results and limitations: A majority of expanded thyroid clonotypes exceeding 0.001 frequency were likewise present in blood.

Ophthalmopathic donors had moderate-to-severe activity, CAS ≥3 and NOSPECS ≥4, with disease that had lasted under 3 months. Exclusion criteria comprised other autoimmune diseases, uncontrolled infections, pregnancy or lactation in patients. The CDR3 totals 14 residues. Germline values: CDR1 MDHEN, CDR2 SYDVKM. The V gene end was trimmed by 5 bases and the J gene end by 2 bases; junction bases not matched to a gene: 3. This clonotype was observed at least ten times. The antigen is not known. The TCR beta CDR3 regions underwent amplification from RNA transcripts. Scientists carried out first-round RT-PCR using HTBI primers and then a second-round multiplex PCR. TCRdb reanalysed the multiplex PCR reads using MiXCR and keeps one entry per CDR3 protein. Of 150,000 or so distinct CDR3 sequences listed, just under 40% are singletons.

The sequence was obtained from a man aged 25 to 40 with Graves' ophthalmopathy. This chain uses TRBV28 with TRBJ2-7, with 10 bases identical to TRBD2. The sample was peripheral blood. CDR3 in amino acids: CASSRLAGPYEQYF. The CDR3 DNA is TGTGCCAGCAGTCGACTAGCGGGCCCCTACGAGCAGTACTTC.